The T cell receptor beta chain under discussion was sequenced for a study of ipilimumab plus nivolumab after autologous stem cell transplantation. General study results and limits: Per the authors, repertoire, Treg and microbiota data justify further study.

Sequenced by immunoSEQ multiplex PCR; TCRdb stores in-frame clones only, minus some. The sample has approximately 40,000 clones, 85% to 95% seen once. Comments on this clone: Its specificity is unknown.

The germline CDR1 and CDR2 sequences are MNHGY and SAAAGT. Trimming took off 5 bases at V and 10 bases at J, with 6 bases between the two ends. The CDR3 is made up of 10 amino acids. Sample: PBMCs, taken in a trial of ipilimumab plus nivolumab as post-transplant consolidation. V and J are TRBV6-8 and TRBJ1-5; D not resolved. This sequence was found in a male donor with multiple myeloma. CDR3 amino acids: CASSEYPQHF. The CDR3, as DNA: TGTGCCAGCAGTGAATACCCCCAGCATTTT.